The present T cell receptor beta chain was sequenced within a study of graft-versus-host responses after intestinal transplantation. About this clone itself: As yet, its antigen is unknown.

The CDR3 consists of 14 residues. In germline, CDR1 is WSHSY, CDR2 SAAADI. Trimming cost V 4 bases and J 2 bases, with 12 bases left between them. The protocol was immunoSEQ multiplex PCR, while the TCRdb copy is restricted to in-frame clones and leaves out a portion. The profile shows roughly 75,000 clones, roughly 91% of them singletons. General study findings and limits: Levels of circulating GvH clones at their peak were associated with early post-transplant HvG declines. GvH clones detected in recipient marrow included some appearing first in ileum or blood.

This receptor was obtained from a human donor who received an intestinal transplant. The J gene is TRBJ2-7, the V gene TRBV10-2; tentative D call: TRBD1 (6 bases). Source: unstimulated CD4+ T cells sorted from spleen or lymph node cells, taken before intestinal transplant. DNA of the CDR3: TGCGCCAGCAGTGGACAGGTGAAAACCTACGAGCAGTACTTC. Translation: CASSGQVKTYEQYF.